This is a list of T cell receptor beta chains from one sample in a study of shared clonotypes between healthy human individuals. This table comes from immunoSEQ multiplex PCR, and its TCRdb copy is limited to in-frame clones, with some not included. In the table there are around 450,000 clones, 70% to 80% of which are singletons. Sequenced material: PBMCs. Receptors originate from a woman aged 40-49 years in good health. Some clones in this sample may be carry-over from other donors' samples. CDR3s include the opening cysteine and the closing phenylalanine or tryptophan. A D gene is named only where the DNA matches it firmly. A row's size may be missing; if present it is once, few, many or a size class.

V	D	J	size	CDR3	DNA
TRBV18	.	TRBJ2-7	.	CASAPEKWGVKQFPYEQYF	TGTGCCAGCGCACCCGAAAAGTGGGGGGTAAAACAGTTCCCCTACGAGCAGTACTTC
TRBV14	.	TRBJ2-5	.	CASSQDSLTQYF	TGTGCCAGCAGCCAAGATTCTCTGACCCAGTACTTC
TRBV9	.	TRBJ2-2	.	CASSEEGAAGGELFF	TGTGCCAGCAGCGAAGAGGGAGCGGCTGGCGGGGAGCTGTTTTTT
TRBV21-1	.	TRBJ2-5	.	CASSKKTNWDPLATPRPEQETQYF	TGTGCCAGCAGCAAAAAGACAAATTGGGACCCCCTCGCGACACCGAGACCCGAGCAAGAGACCCAGTACTTC
TRBV7-9	.	TRBJ2-5	.	CASSLLGAETQYF	TGTGCCAGCAGCCTCTTAGGGGCAGAGACCCAGTACTTC
TRBV7-8	.	TRBJ1-5	few	CASSWGLGGFQPQHF	TGTGCCAGCAGCTGGGGATTGGGGGGTTTTCAGCCCCAGCATTTT
TRBV6-1	TRBD1	TRBJ1-5	few	CASSGDRWGTQHF	TGTGCCAGCAGTGGGGACAGGTGGGGAACCCAGCATTTT
TRBV7-2	TRBD1	TRBJ2-7	.	CASSLGTGPYEQYF	TGTGCCAGCAGCTTAGGGACAGGGCCCTACGAGCAGTACTTC
TRBV6-4	.	TRBJ1-2	.	CASSPGPNYGYTF	TGTGCCAGCAGTCCCGGACCTAACTATGGCTACACCTTC
TRBV9	TRBD2	TRBJ2-1	.	CASSVLPLLAGGPSEQFF	TGTGCCAGCAGCGTACTACCCCTACTAGCGGGAGGGCCTAGTGAGCAGTTCTTC
TRBV11-2	TRBD2	TRBJ2-3	.	CASSFLAGWSTDTQYF	TGTGCCAGCAGCTTCTTAGCGGGGTGGAGCACAGATACGCAGTATTTT
TRBV21-1	.	TRBJ1-2	.	CASSTNSANYGYTF	TGTGCCAGCAGCACTAATAGCGCTAACTATGGCTACACCTTC
TRBV6-1	TRBD2	TRBJ2-1	once	CASSASGHYNEQFF	TGTGCCAGCTCAGCTAGCGGGCATTACAATGAGCAGTTCTTC
TRBV5-4	.	TRBJ1-3	.	CASSPNWGSGNTIYF	TGTGCCAGCAGCCCAAACTGGGGTTCTGGAAACACCATATATTTT
TRBV7-9	.	TRBJ2-1	.	CASRQGTNNEQFF	TGTGCCAGCAGACAAGGGACGAACAATGAGCAGTTCTTC
TRBV5-1	.	TRBJ1-4	.	CASSLGTHGTDEKLFF	TGCGCCAGCAGCTTGGGTACGCACGGGACGGATGAAAAACTGTTTTTT
TRBV2	TRBD1	TRBJ1-1	.	CASSGGGLAGDTEAFF	TGTGCCAGCAGTGGAGGGGGCCTAGCAGGGGACACTGAAGCTTTCTTT